Shown below are 27 T cell receptor beta chains from a single sample sequenced in a study of Ad26.COV2.S vaccination and SARS-CoV-2 variants. Indicated treatment: roughly 18 received Ad26.COV2.S at low or high dose, single or two shots; about 5 received placebo; per-sample allocation not given. Collection of the samples took place on day 63 after the first injection of vaccine or placebo. Generated by immunoSEQ multiplex PCR, the TCRdb table keeps only in-frame clones and is missing some. The sample shows hundreds of thousands of clones, 87% of them seen only once. Sequenced here: peripheral blood, sampled in a trial of Ad26.COV2.S vaccine versus placebo. The receptors come from a person between 18 and 59 years old who received the Ad26.COV2.S COVID-19 vaccine or a placebo.

The chain uses TRBV3-1 (or the pseudogene TRBV3-2) and TRBJ1-1, with TRBD1 matching over 8 bases. The CDR3 is 13 amino acids. Looked up from germline, CDR1 is LGHDT and CDR2 is YNNKEL (reference sequence). Trimming took 1 base from V and 10 from J; bases not matched to a gene: 5. The CDR3 loop is CASSQGQGIAAFF. Here the CDR3 DNA reads TGTGCCAGCAGCCAAGGACAGGGGATCGCAGCTTTCTTT.

The rearrangement joins TRBV13 to TRBJ2-7; D possibly matches TRBD1 or TRBD2 (7 bases each). CDR3 length: 18 amino acids. CDR1 is PRHDT, CDR2 FYEKMQ, per germline (reference sequence). With 7 bases removed from V and 5 bases from J, the gap between germline ends came to 30 bases. The CDR3, as DNA: TGTGCCAGCACCCTATCAAGCGGGACAGTACCTCCTCGCGACGAGCAGTACTTC. Translating it yields CASTLSSGTVPPRDEQYF.

The chain combines TRBV6-1 with TRBJ2-7; D unresolved. Germline V gives CDR1 MNHNS, CDR2 SASEGT. The CDR3 is 11 amino acids. Trimming took off 3 bases at V and 3 bases at J, with 3 bases between the two ends. CDR3 sequence (DNA): TGTGCCAGCAGTGAGTACTACGAGCAGTACTTC. It encodes CASSEYYEQYF.

This clone has only a few counts. The J gene is TRBJ1-5, the V gene TRBV27; D remains unclear. V lost 5 bases and J 5 bases, leaving 7 bases between the germline ends. This CDR3 is built from 12 residues. CDR1 and CDR2 from the germline V gene are MNHEY and SMNVEV (reference sequence). DNA of the CDR3: TGTGCCAGCAGTGGCCTCGATCAGCCCCAGCATTTT. It is translated as CASSGLDQPQHF.

This chain links TRBV11-2 with TRBJ2-3; D uncertain. V was shortened by 2 bases and J by 3 bases, with 6 bases between the two germline ends. The CDR3 is 13 residues long. Per the germline V gene, CDR1 is SGHAT and CDR2 is FQNNGV. The CDR3 spells CASSLTWTDTQYF. CDR3 sequence (DNA): TGTGCCAGCAGCTTAACTTGGACAGATACGCAGTATTTT.

This CDR3 is CASSLGGQWRRDTQYF. The CDR3 DNA reads as TGCGCCAGCAGCTTGGGGGGACAGTGGAGGAGGGATACGCAGTATTTT. The chain uses TRBV5-1 and TRBJ2-3; 7 bases agree with TRBD1. Germline CDR1 reads SGHRS; CDR2 reads YFSETQ. The CDR3 is 16 amino acids. V was clipped by 0 bases and J by 6 bases; unmatched bases: 10.

The chain uses TRBV7-3 and TRBJ1-1, with D unresolved. The CDR3 sequence is 13 residues long. Germline V gene data show CDR1 as SGHTA and CDR2 as FQGTGA. Trimming left V 5 bases short and J 4 bases short, with 11 bases between. The CDR3 sequence is CASSPFGGTEAFF. In DNA, the CDR3 is TGTGCCAGCAGCCCATTCGGCGGCACTGAAGCTTTCTTT.

The gene calls are TRBV11-3 and TRBJ2-3; maybe TRBD2 (7 bases). V was cut by 0 bases and J by 2 bases, with 15 bases left in between. CDR3 size: 17 residues. Germline V gene sequence: CDR1 SGHNT, CDR2 YENEEA. CDR3 in amino acids: CASSLEGRGPNTDTQYF. The CDR3 region has the DNA TGTGCCAGCAGCTTAGAAGGGCGGGGGCCAAACACAGATACGCAGTATTTT.

V usage is TRBV5-1 and J usage is TRBJ2-2; 8 bases match TRBD2. Germline loops: CDR1 SGHRS, CDR2 YFSETQ. The V segment lost 5 bases and the J segment 2 bases; nucleotides outside the gene matches: 8. CDR3 size: 16 residues. The CDR3 is CASSWDAGGNTGELFF. The CDR3 DNA reads TGCGCCAGCAGTTGGGACGCGGGGGGAAACACCGGGGAGCTGTTTTTT.

The chain joins TRBV6-4 to TRBJ2-2; TRBD1 agrees at 7 bases. Germline CDR1 MRHNA, CDR2 SNTAGT. This CDR3 contains 14 residues. After removal of 6 bases from V and 4 bases from J, the junction contained 5 bases not matched to a gene. The CDR3 DNA reads TGTGCCAGCAGGCCTACAGGGGCCACCGGGGAGCTGTTTTTT. The encoded protein is CASRPTGATGELFF.

CDR3 in amino acids: CASSPGTSGGAYNEQFF. The CDR3 DNA follows: TGTGCCAGCAGTCCCGGGACTAGCGGGGGGGCCTACAATGAGCAGTTCTTC. The chain combines TRBV27 with TRBJ2-1, with TRBD2 identical over 16 bases. Trimming at V came to 5 bases and at J to 2 bases, leaving 3 bases not matched to a gene. The CDR3 extends over 17 amino acids. The germline V gene has CDR1 MNHEY and CDR2 SMNVEV (reference sequence).

The chain combines TRBV30 with TRBJ1-6; no reliable D call. Germline CDR1 is GTSNPN and CDR2 is SVGIG (reference sequence). The length of the CDR3 is 16 residues. Trimming took 2 bases from V and 9 from J, leaving 20 bases between them. CDR3 loop: CAWSSSVSTWGSPLHF. The CDR3 DNA is TGTGCCTGGAGTTCGTCAGTCTCAACATGGGGTTCACCCCTCCACTTT.

This clone was observed a single time. The chain links TRBV2 to TRBJ2-5, with 10 nucleotides matching TRBD2. Germline-derived CDR1 and CDR2 are SNHLY and FYNNEI. After removal of 4 bases from V and 10 bases from J, the junction contained 18 bases not matched to a gene. The CDR3 is 17 residues long. CDR3 sequence: CASSGPLAGPPVRDQYF. The DNA for the CDR3 is TGTGCCAGCAGTGGTCCACTAGCGGGGCCCCCTGTGAGGGACCAGTACTTC.

The J gene is TRBJ1-1, the V gene TRBV18; 9 nucleotides match TRBD1. The CDR3 extends over 17 amino acids. J lost 8 bases, V lost 2 bases, and 15 bases had no gene match. Germline CDR1 reads KGHSH; CDR2 reads LQKENI. CDR3 nucleotide sequence: TGTGCCAGCTCACCAATCTCGGGACAGGGCCCGTTGCGCGAAGCTTTCTTT. Amino acids: CASSPISGQGPLREAFF. Full variable domain (rest looked up from reference TRBV18 and TRBJ1-1): NAGVMQNPRHLVRRRGQEARLRCSPMKGHSHVYWYRQLPEEGLKFMVYLQKENIIDESGMPKERFSAEFPKEGPSILRIQQVVRGDSAAYFCASSPISGQGPLREAFFGQGTRLTVV.

This clone has more than one count but fewer than ten. The chain uses TRBV7-3 and TRBJ2-7; 10 nucleotides align to TRBD1. Per the germline V gene, CDR1 is SGHTA and CDR2 is FQGTGA. CDR3 length: 15 residues. With 3 bases clipped from V and 1 base from J, the junction kept 3 bases outside the gene matches. CDR3 sequence (DNA): TGTGCCAGCAGCTTCGGGACAGGGGCATCCTACGAGCAGTACTTC. This codes for CASSFGTGASYEQYF.

This clone showed up just a few times. The chain combines TRBV20-1 with TRBJ2-7; D may be TRBD1 or TRBD2 (5 bases each). V lost 6 bases and J 3 bases, leaving 9 bases between the germline ends. There are 11 residues in the CDR3. Looked up from germline, CDR1 is DFQATT and CDR2 is SNEGSKA (reference sequence). The CDR3 sequence is CSAGESYEQYF. DNA of the CDR3: TGCAGTGCGGGGGAAAGCTACGAGCAGTACTTC.

The rearrangement uses TRBV5-8 and TRBJ2-1; TRBD2 matches at 8 bases. The CDR3 has 15 amino acids. Germline trimming cut 5 bases from V and 1 base from J; bases unmatched to any gene: 5. CDR1 SGHTS and CDR2 YDEGEE come from the germline V gene. The CDR3 DNA reads TGTGCCAGCAGTTGGGGCGGGGGGTCCTACAATGAGCAGTTCTTC. Its protein product is CASSWGGGSYNEQFF.

V and J are TRBV4-2 and TRBJ1-4; 9 positions match TRBD1. Germline trimming cut 2 bases from V and 3 bases from J; bases unmatched to any gene: 10. Germline CDR1 LGHNA, CDR2 YNFKEQ. CDR3 length: 18 residues. DNA for the CDR3: TGTGCCAGCAGCCAACTAGGGACAGGGCTTATAGCTAATGAAAAACTGTTTTTT. Translating gives CASSQLGTGLIANEKLFF.

The genes are TRBV19 and TRBJ1-1; 10 nucleotides match TRBD1. V lost 6 bases, J lost 5 bases, and 6 bases stayed unmatched. The CDR3 is 14 residues long. From germline, CDR1 is LNHDA and CDR2 SQIVND (reference sequence). The CDR3 coding sequence is TGTGCCAGTAGGACAGGGGGCGATAATACTGAAGCTTTCTTT. It is translated as CASRTGGDNTEAFF.

The chain has TRBV3-1 (or the pseudogene TRBV3-2) and TRBJ1-5; a weak D match, TRBD1 (5 bases). Per germline, CDR1 LGHDT and CDR2 YNNKEL (reference sequence). The CDR3 loop spans 16 amino acids. Between the trimmed V and J ends, which lost 1 base and 2 bases, there was a span of 12 bases. The CDR3 region is CASSQAGTARNQPQHF. The CDR3 DNA reads as TGTGCCAGCAGCCAAGCCGGGACCGCCCGCAATCAGCCCCAGCATTTT.

This rearrangement joins TRBV9 to TRBJ1-5; D remains unclear. Germline CDR1 reads SGDLS; CDR2 reads YYNGEE. This CDR3 comprises 14 residues. V lost 0 bases, J lost 7 bases, and 11 bases lay in between. The CDR3 sequence: CASSVGRGDQPQHF. CDR3 nucleotide sequence: TGTGCCAGCAGCGTAGGTCGGGGAGACCAGCCCCAGCATTTT.

The V gene is TRBV2, the J gene TRBJ1-1, with unresolved D. Looked up from germline, CDR1 is SNHLY and CDR2 is FYNNEI. The CDR3 spans 13 residues. The V and J ends lost 5 bases and 7 bases respectively, with 14 bases between them. CDR3 protein: CASSTNSRYEAFF. DNA for the CDR3: TGTGCCAGCAGTACTAATAGCAGGTATGAAGCTTTCTTT.

The CDR3 region is CASSAPSGQPQHF. The CDR3 DNA is TGTGCCAGCAGTGCTCCGTCGGGTCAGCCCCAGCATTTT. The chain uses TRBV2 and TRBJ1-5, with D unclear. The V gene's germline CDR1 is SNHLY and CDR2 FYNNEI. V lost 4 bases to trimming and J lost 6 bases, with 10 bases between them. The CDR3 extends over 13 amino acids.

This clone was observed a few times. The chain carries TRBV3-1 (or the pseudogene TRBV3-2) and TRBJ2-3; TRBD2 agrees at 14 bases. After removal of 8 bases from V and 6 bases from J, the junction contained 4 bases not matched to a gene. Per the germline V gene, CDR1 is LGHDT and CDR2 is YNNKEL (reference sequence). This CDR3 has 14 residues. CDR3 protein: CASRLAGGQDTQYF. CDR3 nucleotides: TGTGCCAGCCGACTAGCGGGGGGGCAGGATACGCAGTATTTT.

This rearrangement joins TRBV7-9 to TRBJ2-1; tentative D call: TRBD2 (5 bases). Germline V gives CDR1 SEHNR, CDR2 FQNEAQ (reference sequence). The CDR3 is 15 residues long. Trimming removed 5 bases from V and 6 bases from J, with 17 bases in between. CDR3 sequence (DNA): TGTGCCAGCAGCCCCGGACCCGTGGGAGTCAATGAGCAGTTCTTC. This encodes CASSPGPVGVNEQFF. The full variable domain, in which reference TRBV7-9 and TRBJ2-1 provide the parts outside the CDR3, is DTGVSQNPRHKITKRGQNVTFRCDPISEHNRLYWYRQTLGQGPEFLTYFQNEAQLEKSRLLSDRFSAERPKGSFSTLEIQRTEQGDSAMYLCASSPGPVGVNEQFFGPGTRLTVL.

The rearrangement joins TRBV7-8 to TRBJ1-3, with D unclear. This CDR3 has 17 residues. Germline V lookup: CDR1 SGHVS, CDR2 FQNEAQ. Trimming left V 0 bases short and J 4 bases short, with 16 bases between. CDR3 DNA sequence: TGTGCCAGCAGCTTAGCGCAGACAAGGAGGCTAGGAAACACCATATATTTT. Protein product: CASSLAQTRRLGNTIYF. The variable domain in full, completed from reference TRBV7-8 and TRBJ1-3, reads GAGVSQSPRYKVAKRGQDVALRCDPISGHVSLFWYQQALGQGPEFLTYFQNEAQLDKSGLPSDRFFAERPEGSVSTLKIQRTQQEDSAVYLCASSLAQTRRLGNTIYFGEGSWLTVV.

This chain uses TRBV3-1 (or the pseudogene TRBV3-2) with TRBJ2-1; D may be TRBD2 (5 bases). The CDR3 runs to 13 residues. The V end was cut by 4 bases, the J end by 6 bases, with 10 bases between. In germline, CDR1 is LGHDT, CDR2 YNNKEL (reference sequence). The CDR3 protein is CASSPGVTNEQFF. The CDR3 DNA sequence: TGTGCCAGCAGCCCCGGGGTAACCAATGAGCAGTTCTTC.